The entry that follows covers one T cell receptor beta chain sequence. What antigen it recognizes has not been identified. No clone much larger than this one lies a single base away; base qualities are absent. A patient counted as having stable Graves' hyperthyroidism if no progression to ophthalmopathy occurred over 18 months of follow-up. Hyperthyroidism patients were newly diagnosed, had a disease duration of under 2 months, and were aged 18 to 65 years. Any patient with an uncontrolled infection, another autoimmune disease, pregnancy or lactation was excluded. Clinical symptoms, serum thyroxine and TRAb, thyroid ultrasound, and orbital computed tomography formed the basis for the diagnoses. Ficoll-Paque density gradient centrifugation was used to isolate PBMCs from around 10 ml of fresh peripheral blood. Trizol reagent was used to extract total RNA, and RNA quality was then checked on an Agilent 2100 Bioanalyzer.

TCR beta CDR3 regions were amplified from RNA transcripts. For the first round of RT-PCR on the TCR CDR3, the HTBI primer set was used together with the Qiagen OneStep RT-PCR kit. Libraries were constructed in a second round of multiplex PCR, after which size selection and purification were performed. Libraries were sequenced paired-end with 100 bp reads on an Illumina HiSeq2000. On the study's bioinformatics: SOAPnuke was used to process the raw data, throwing out any read that contained adapters or uncalled bases, had a mean Phred below 15, or lacked an exact constant-primer or identifier match. COPE v1.2.5 was used to merge high-quality paired reads, and clonotypes were defined as unique nucleotide sequences. MiTCR v1.1 was used to align clonotypes to the IMGT TRBV, TRBD and TRBJ reference segments. The analysis included only V-J combinations with a frequency above 0.0001, which together covered over 98% of the repertoires. A TCS score was defined as the ratio of F50 (clonal expansion) to E x V (chaos), with BLOSUM62-based TCRdist applied between CDR3 peptides within each V-J. Welch's t-statistics and random forest reduced roughly 500 V-J features to 13, which were used in a naive Bayes classifier (R e1071). Through fastp at Q25 and MiXCR, TCRdb rebuilt clones from the public reads, retaining in-frame beta chains. Every entry covers one CDR3 protein and lists the most common genes and DNA from its rows. These V and J calls rely on TCRdb rather than the paper's analysis. In all, the sample holds a few hundred thousand distinct CDR3 sequences, and approximately 15% of those were seen once. The top ten clones comprise less than 20% of the sample.

The data stem from a study of T cells in Graves' hyperthyroidism and ophthalmopathy (dated by TCRdb to between 2017 and 2020). For context, the study as a whole: Peripheral blood was collected at initial diagnosis, before any treatment. A discovery cohort of about a hundred patients, about 40 with Graves' ophthalmopathy and 57 with stable Graves' hyperthyroidism, was used to find distinguishing TCR V-J signatures. Prospective prediction of ophthalmopathy was tested in an independent validation cohort of under 20 hyperthyroidism patients and roughly 16 patients who later progressed to ophthalmopathy. For training and testing, the 100 or so patients in the discovery cohort were randomly divided in a 7:3 ratio. Thyroid tissue and blood T-cell repertoires from six Graves' hyperthyroidism patients were also compared in the study. Once sampling was done, hyperthyroidism patients were given methimazole at a starting dose of 30 mg daily, whereas ophthalmopathy patients were given high-dose intravenous methylprednisolone. The paper reports TCR Vbeta CDR3 sequencing of 135 peripheral blood samples: over 40 ophthalmopathy, roughly 74 hyperthyroidism and around 17 progressor patients.

Here is what the overall study found, with its caveats: No statistical method was used to set the sample size in advance, and investigators knew the group allocation. In validation, progression to ophthalmopathy was predicted by the model with 70.59% sensitivity and roughly 72% specificity, a median of roughly 6.4 months before onset. Ophthalmopathy was separated from stable hyperthyroidism by a 13 V-J signature model, with approximately 90% sensitivity and around 81% specificity obtained in cross-validation and 80%/75% obtained in testing. Most expanded thyroid clonotypes (frequency above 0.001) were also detected in blood, a finding suggesting that blood repertoires may reflect thyroid immune responses.

The material sequenced was blood. The clonotype originates from a woman aged 18 to 35 with Graves' hyperthyroidism.

In nucleotide form, the sequence is TGTGCCAGCAGCCCACAGGGTCTTGAAGCTTTCTTT. Its translation reads: CASSPQGLEAFF. The sequence joins TRBV14 to TRBJ1-1; the D gene is perhaps TRBD1, from 6 matching bases. V is reduced by 4 bases and J by 7 bases, leaving a spacing of 10 bases between them. The germline V gene specifies SGHDN as CDR1 and FVKESK as CDR2. Inclusive of the bounding cysteine and phenylalanine, the CDR3 is 12 residues long. The retained sequence is limited to the CDR3, 36 bases, with the frame set at the first base.